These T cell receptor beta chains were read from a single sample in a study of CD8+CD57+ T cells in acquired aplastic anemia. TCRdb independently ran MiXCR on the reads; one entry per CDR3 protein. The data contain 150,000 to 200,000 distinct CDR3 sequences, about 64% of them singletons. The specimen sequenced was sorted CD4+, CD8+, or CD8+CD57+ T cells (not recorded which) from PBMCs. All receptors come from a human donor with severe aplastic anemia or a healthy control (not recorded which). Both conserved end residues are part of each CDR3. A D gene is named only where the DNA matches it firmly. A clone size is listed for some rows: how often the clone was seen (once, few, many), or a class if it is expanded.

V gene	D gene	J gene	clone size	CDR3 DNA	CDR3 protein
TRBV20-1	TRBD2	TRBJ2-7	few	TGCAGTGCTAGAGATCCGCTAGCGGGAGAGGCGGTCGAGCAGTACTTC	CSARDPLAGEAVEQYF
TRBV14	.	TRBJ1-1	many	TGTGCCAGCAGCCAGACCGAGTACACTGAAGCTTTCTTT	CASSQTEYTEAFF
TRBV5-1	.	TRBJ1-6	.	TGCGCCAGCAGCTTGGAAGAGGGTGGGCGTTCACCCCTCCACTTT	CASSLEEGGRSPLHF
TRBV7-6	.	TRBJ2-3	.	TGTGCCAGCAGCTTCCTGCCATCAGATACGCAGTATTTT	CASSFLPSDTQYF
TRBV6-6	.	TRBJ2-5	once	TGTGCCAGCAGTGTAAGGGCGGAGAGGGGCCAAGAGACCCAGTACTTC	CASSVRAERGQETQYF
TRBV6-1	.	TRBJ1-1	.	TGTGCCAGCAGTGAAGGTCCCCCATACACTGAAGCTTTCTTT	CASSEGPPYTEAFF
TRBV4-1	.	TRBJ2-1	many	TGCGCCAGCAGCCCCACAGGGGCGGGGGCTTACAATGAGCAGTTCTTC	CASSPTGAGAYNEQFF
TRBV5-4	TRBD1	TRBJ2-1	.	TGTGCCAGCAGCGTGGACAGGGGGCCGAATGAGCAGTTCTTC	CASSVDRGPNEQFF
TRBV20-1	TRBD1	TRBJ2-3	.	TGCAGTGCGCAACAGGGGGTCACGCAGTATTTT	CSAQQGVTQYF
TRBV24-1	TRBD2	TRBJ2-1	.	TGTGCCACCAGTGGACTAGCGGGAGGCCCCTACAATGAGCAGTTCTTC	CATSGLAGGPYNEQFF
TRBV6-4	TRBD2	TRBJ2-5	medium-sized	TGTGCCAGCAGCGAGGGACTAGAGTCAGAGACCCAGTACTTC	CASSEGLESETQYF
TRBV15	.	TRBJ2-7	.	TGTGCCACCAGCGCAAGAGGTTTCTCCTACGAGCAGTACTTC	CATSARGFSYEQYF
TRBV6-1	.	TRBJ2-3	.	TGTGCCAGCAGCGCCTGGGGGGGAGGGGGCGTAGATACGCAGTATTTT	CASSAWGGGGVDTQYF
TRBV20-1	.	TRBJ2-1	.	TGCAGTGCTAGAGGCACCCATTACGATGAGCAGTTCTTC	CSARGTHYDEQFF
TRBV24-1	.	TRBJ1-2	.	TGTGCCACCAGTGGGGCGGCGCTTAACTATGGCTACACCTTC	CATSGAALNYGYTF
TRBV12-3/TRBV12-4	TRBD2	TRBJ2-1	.	TGTGCCAGCAGTTTATCTGCTAGCGGGAGGAATGAGCAGTTCTTC	CASSLSASGRNEQFF
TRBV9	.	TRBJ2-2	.	TGTGCCAGCAGCGTAGTATCAGGGAACACCGGGGAGCTGTTTTTT	CASSVVSGNTGELFF
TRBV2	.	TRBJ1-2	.	TGTGCCAGCAGTGATGGGGTTGGCTACACCTTC	CASSDGVGYTF
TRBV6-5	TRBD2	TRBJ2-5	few	TGTGCCAGCAAACTAGCGGGACAAGAGACCCAGTACTTC	CASKLAGQETQYF
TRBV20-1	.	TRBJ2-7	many	TGCAGTGCTACGGGGGAAGGGTACGAGCAGTACTTC	CSATGEGYEQYF
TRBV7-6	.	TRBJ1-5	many	TGTGCCACCCAGAGCGGGGGGCGGCCCCGATATAGCAATCAGCCCCAGCATTTT	CATQSGGRPRYSNQPQHF
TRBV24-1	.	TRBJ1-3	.	TGTGCCACCAGCGGGGGGCCGGCGGGAAACACCATATATTTT	CATSGGPAGNTIYF
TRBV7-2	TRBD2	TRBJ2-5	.	TGTGCCAGCAGCTCGGGACTAGCGGGAAGATCAACTTTAGAGACCCAGTACTTC	CASSSGLAGRSTLETQYF
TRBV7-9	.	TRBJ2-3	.	TGTGCCAGCAGCCCAGTTGCGGGGGCCACAGATACGCAGTATTTT	CASSPVAGATDTQYF
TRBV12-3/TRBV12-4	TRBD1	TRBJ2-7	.	TGTGCCAGCAGTTCTCGACAGGGGGCGGACGAGCAGTACTTC	CASSSRQGADEQYF
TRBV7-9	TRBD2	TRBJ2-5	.	TGTGCCAGCAGCGTCGGGACTAGCGGGGGGGGAGAGACCCAGTACTTC	CASSVGTSGGGETQYF
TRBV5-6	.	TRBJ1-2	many	TGTGCCAGCAGCTTGGTAAGGAATCAACTATATGGCTACACCTTC	CASSLVRNQLYGYTF
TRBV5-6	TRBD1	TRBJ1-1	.	TGTGCCAGCATCTTCACAGGGGGCCCTATCATGAACACTGAAGCCTTCTTT	CASIFTGGPIMNTEAFF
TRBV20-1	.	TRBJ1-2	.	TGCAGTGCTAGCCCAAGACTTGATGGCTACACCTTC	CSASPRLDGYTF
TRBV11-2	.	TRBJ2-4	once	TGTGCCAGCAGCTACGAGCAGTGGCAATTGGGCAAAAACATTCAGTACTTC	CASSYEQWQLGKNIQYF
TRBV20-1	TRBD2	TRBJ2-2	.	TGCAGTGCTAGGCGCGGGAGAGACGGGGAGCTGTTTTTT	CSARRGRDGELFF
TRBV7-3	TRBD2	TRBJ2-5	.	TGTGCCAGCAGCTTGGCGGGGGGGGTAAAAGAGACCCAGTACTTC	CASSLAGGVKETQYF
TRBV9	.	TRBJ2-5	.	TGTGCCAGCAGCGTTGGGGGCAGCGAGACCCAGTACTTC	CASSVGGSETQYF
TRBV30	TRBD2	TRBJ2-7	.	TGTGCCTGGAGGGATGGGACTAGCGGAACCTACGAGCAGTACTTC	CAWRDGTSGTYEQYF
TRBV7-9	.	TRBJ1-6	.	TGTGCCAGCAGCTTAGGGACAAATAATTCACCCCTCCACTTT	CASSLGTNNSPLHF
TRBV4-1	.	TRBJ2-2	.	TGCGCCAGCAGCCAAGATGCCACCGGGGAGCTGTTTTTT	CASSQDATGELFF
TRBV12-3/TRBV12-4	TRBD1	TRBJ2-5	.	TGTGCCAGCAACTCCGGACAGGTCCAAGAGACCCAGTACTTC	CASNSGQVQETQYF
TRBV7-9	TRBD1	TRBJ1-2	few	TGTGCCAGCAGCCTCCAGAAAACAGGGGGTGGGGACTATGGCTACACCTTC	CASSLQKTGGGDYGYTF
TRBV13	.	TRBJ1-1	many	TGTGCCAGCAGCATAGGTGGGGCCACTGAAGCTTTCTTT	CASSIGGATEAFF
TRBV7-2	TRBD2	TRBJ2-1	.	TGTGCCAGCAGCTTAGTTAGCGGGGCCTACAATGAGCAGTTCTTC	CASSLVSGAYNEQFF
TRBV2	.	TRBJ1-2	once	TGTGCCAGCAGTGTAAAGGAGGGACGCGGCTACACCTTC	CASSVKEGRGYTF
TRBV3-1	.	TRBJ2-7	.	TGTGCCAGCAGCCAAGGGAACAAGCCAGAGCAGTACTTC	CASSQGNKPEQYF
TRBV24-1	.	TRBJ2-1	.	TGTGCCACCAGTTCCCCCACCCCGGGGGGCGAGCAGGTCTTC	CATSSPTPGGEQVF
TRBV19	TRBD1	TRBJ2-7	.	TGTGCCAGTAGCTTATCACGAGGGGGCCCCTCCTACGAGCAGTACTTC	CASSLSRGGPSYEQYF
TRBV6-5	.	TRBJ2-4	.	TGTGCCAGCAGTGATCATACGGCAGGGAAAAACATTCAGTACTTC	CASSDHTAGKNIQYF
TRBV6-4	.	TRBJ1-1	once	TGTGCCAGCAGTGACAGGCTCGGAGAGACTGAAGCTTTCTTT	CASSDRLGETEAFF
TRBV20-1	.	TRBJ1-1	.	TGCAGTGCTAGGCGAGGGGATTCGAACACTGAAGCTTTCTTT	CSARRGDSNTEAFF
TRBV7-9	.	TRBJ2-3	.	TGTGCCAGCAGCTCCGTAGCTACGCAGTATTTT	CASSSVATQYF
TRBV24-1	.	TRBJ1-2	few	TGTGCCACCAGTGATAGGGCGGAATTGACGGGCTACACCTTC	CATSDRAELTGYTF
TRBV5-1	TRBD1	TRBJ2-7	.	TGCGCCAGCAGCCAGGGACAGGGTTTCGAGCAGTACTTC	CASSQGQGFEQYF
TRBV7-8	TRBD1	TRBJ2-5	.	TGTGCCAGCAGCTTACCGACAGGGAAGGTGCTGGAGACCCAGTACTTC	CASSLPTGKVLETQYF
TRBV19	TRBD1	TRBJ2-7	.	TGTGCCAGTAGTATTACAGGGGGCATGGACTACGAGCAGTACTTC	CASSITGGMDYEQYF
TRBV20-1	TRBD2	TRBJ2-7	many	TGCAGTGCTATCCGATTGACGGGGGGCTACGAGCAGTACTTC	CSAIRLTGGYEQYF
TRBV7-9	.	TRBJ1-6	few	TGTGCCAGCAGCTTAAGGGGAAGGAATTCACCCCTCCACTTT	CASSLRGRNSPLHF
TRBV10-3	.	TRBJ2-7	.	TGTGCCATCAGTGATTTCAGGGGGGACACCTACGAGCAGTACTTC	CAISDFRGDTYEQYF
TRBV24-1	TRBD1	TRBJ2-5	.	TGTGCCACCAGTGGGATGTCAAACAGGGGGAAAGAGACCCAGTACTTC	CATSGMSNRGKETQYF
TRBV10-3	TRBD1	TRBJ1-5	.	TGTGCCATCAGTGCCGGGACAGGGTATCAGCCCCAGCATTTT	CAISAGTGYQPQHF
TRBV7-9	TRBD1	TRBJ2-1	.	TGTGCCAGCAGCTCCCCGGGACAGGGCACAGGCAATGAGCAGTTCTTC	CASSSPGQGTGNEQFF
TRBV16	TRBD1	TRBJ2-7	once	TGTGCCAGCAGCCAACCGGGACAGGGGGACTACGAGCAGTACTTC	CASSQPGQGDYEQYF